Listed below are T cell receptor beta chains from one sample, sequenced in a study of blood T cell repertoires in COVID-19. The protocol was immunoSEQ multiplex PCR, while the TCRdb copy is restricted to in-frame clones and leaves out a portion. Among around 150,000 clones listed, about 80% were seen once. Source material: peripheral blood. These receptors were obtained from a human donor in a cohort sampled during active COVID-19. Both conserved end residues are part of each CDR3. The order of the fields is V gene, clone size, J gene, D gene, CDR3 DNA, CDR3 protein. D genes are given only for firm matches. Clone size is given for some rows only: seen once, a few or many times, or a class if the clone is expanded.

TRBV6-1,.,TRBJ1-4,.,TGTGCCAGCAGTGAAGAATGGCAAAAACTGTTTTTT,CASSEEWQKLFF
TRBV6-2/TRBV6-3,.,TRBJ2-7,TRBD1,TGTGCCAGCAGTCAGCAGACAGGGACCCTCTACGAGCAGTACTTC,CASSQQTGTLYEQYF
TRBV18,.,TRBJ2-4,TRBD1,TGTGCCAGCTCACCACCGATGGGACAGAAAAACATTCAGTACTTC,CASSPPMGQKNIQYF
TRBV6-1,.,TRBJ2-2,.,TGTGCCAGCAGTGAATTGGGGGGGGCCCCTCGCCGCGGGGAGCTGTTTTTT,CASSELGGAPRRGELFF
TRBV6-2/TRBV6-3,once,TRBJ1-4,.,TGTGCCAGCAGCCTTCCCCCTGCGGGGGCGACAGGTCAACTGTTTTTT,CASSLPPAGATGQLFF
TRBV27,once,TRBJ2-2,.,TGTGCCAGCAGTTTTGCAGGGACCGGGGAGCTGTTTTTT,CASSFAGTGELFF
TRBV11-3,.,TRBJ1-2,.,TGTGCCAGCAGCTCTCGAGGGCCAGCTAACTATGGCTACACCTTC,CASSSRGPANYGYTF
TRBV27,.,TRBJ1-2,TRBD1,TGTGCCAGCAGACCGACAGGGGCGCATGGCTACACCTTC,CASRPTGAHGYTF
TRBV30,.,TRBJ2-7,.,TGTGCCTGGAGTGTAGACAGAGGCTACGAGCAGTACTTC,CAWSVDRGYEQYF
TRBV5-1,.,TRBJ1-1,TRBD1,TGCGCCAGCAGCCCCGACAGGGGTTCACTCACTGAAGCTTTCTTT,CASSPDRGSLTEAFF
TRBV5-1,.,TRBJ2-1,.,TGCGCCAGCAGCTTGGCCCCGACTAGGAACAATGAGCAGTTCTTC,CASSLAPTRNNEQFF
TRBV28,.,TRBJ1-2,.,TGTGCCAGCAGTCCGCCTGGAGCAGCCCCCTATGGCTACACCTTC,CASSPPGAAPYGYTF
TRBV4-1,.,TRBJ2-1,TRBD2,TGCGCCAGCAGCCAAGATCTAGCGGGGGGGTCCTGGGATGAGCAGTTCTTC,CASSQDLAGGSWDEQFF
TRBV30,few,TRBJ1-6,.,TGTGCCTGGAACCGAGGACTGAACTATAATTCACCCCTCCACTTT,CAWNRGLNYNSPLHF
TRBV24-1,once,TRBJ2-2,TRBD1,TGTGCCACCAGTGAAAATGACAGGGCCGGGGAGCTGTTTTTT,CATSENDRAGELFF
TRBV7-8,.,TRBJ2-1,.,TGTGCCAGCAGCCCTAGGGAGTCCGGGGGACAGTTCTTC,CASSPRESGGQFF
TRBV10-3,once,TRBJ2-1,.,TGTGCCATTACCAGGGATTCCTACAATGAGCAGTTCTTC,CAITRDSYNEQFF
TRBV5-6,.,TRBJ1-3,.,TGTGCCAGCAGCTTCCGGGGGAAGGCCTCTGGAAACACCATATATTTT,CASSFRGKASGNTIYF
TRBV28,.,TRBJ1-1,.,TGTGCCAGCAGTTTTGCGGTATCTGAAGCTTTCTTT,CASSFAVSEAFF
TRBV4-2,.,TRBJ2-5,TRBD2,TGTGCCAGCAGCCAAGTGCGGGGGGGCGTGGAGACCCAGTACTTC,CASSQVRGGVETQYF
TRBV6-5,.,TRBJ2-2,.,TGTGCCAGCAGCATCCCGGGTTCGACCGGGGAGCTGTTTTTT,CASSIPGSTGELFF
TRBV7-2,.,TRBJ2-3,.,TGTGCCAGCAGCCGCAGAGGAGGGGGGGTCACAGATACGCAGTATTTT,CASSRRGGGVTDTQYF
TRBV2,once,TRBJ2-5,.,TGTGCCAGCAGTGCCGGGACTGGGGGGACCCAGTACTTC,CASSAGTGGTQYF
TRBV4-1,.,TRBJ1-3,.,TGCGCCAGCAGCCAAGACAGGGCACGAAACACCATATATTTT,CASSQDRARNTIYF
TRBV11-2,.,TRBJ2-2,TRBD2,TGTGCCAGCAGCTCCCAACTAGCGGGGGCCACCGGGGAGCTGTTTTTT,CASSSQLAGATGELFF
TRBV6-4,.,TRBJ1-4,TRBD1,TGTGCCAACCAACGAGGGGGCCGTGAAAAACTGTTTTTT,CANQRGGREKLFF
TRBV7-2,.,TRBJ1-2,TRBD1,TGTGCCAGCAGCCCAGGGAACAGGGGGACAATCAACTATGGCTACACCTTC,CASSPGNRGTINYGYTF
TRBV6-5,.,TRBJ2-5,.,TGTGCCAGCAACCCAAGGACATGGATAGAAGGGACCCAGTACTTC,CASNPRTWIEGTQYF
TRBV11-2,.,TRBJ2-5,TRBD2,TGTGCCAGCAGCCGCCGGGGGGTCCTAGAGACCCAGTACTTC,CASSRRGVLETQYF
TRBV7-7,.,TRBJ2-1,TRBD1,TGTGCTAGCAGCAATGGACAGGGGAGTTTCAATGAGCAGTTCTTC,CASSNGQGSFNEQFF
TRBV7-9,few,TRBJ1-5,.,TGTGCCAGCAGTCTGGGAGGGCAGCCCCAGCATTTT,CASSLGGQPQHF
TRBV29-1,.,TRBJ1-1,.,TGCAGCAGTCGACAGGCCTCTGAAGCTTTCTTT,CSSRQASEAFF
TRBV7-2,.,TRBJ1-5,.,TGTGCCAGCAGCCCTACGAGGGGCAATCAGCCCCAGCATTTT,CASSPTRGNQPQHF
TRBV29-1,.,TRBJ2-7,TRBD1,TGCAGCGTTGAATGGTGGACAGGGGGCAGGAACGAGCAGTACTTC,CSVEWWTGGRNEQYF
TRBV11-2,once,TRBJ2-2,.,TGTGCCAGCAGCTTGACCAGGATTTCCGGGGAGCTGTTTTTT,CASSLTRISGELFF
TRBV4-1,.,TRBJ1-2,.,TGCGCCAGCAGCCAAGCGGGGGGCGCAAACTATGGCTACACCTTC,CASSQAGGANYGYTF
TRBV5-5,.,TRBJ2-5,.,TGTGCCAGCAGCTCCGGGACTCTCCAAGAGACCCAGTACTTC,CASSSGTLQETQYF